This T cell receptor (beta chain) stems from a study of regulatory T cells in long-lasting Graves disease. For the study at large: Duration of antithyroid drug therapy among newly diagnosed Graves' patients was under 3 months.

To make TCR beta libraries, researchers used iRepertoire HTBI primers and Arm-PCR of CDR3 regions. TCRdb recomputed calls from the multiplex PCR reads with MiXCR, one row per CDR3 protein. The sample yields 550,000 to 650,000 distinct CDR3 sequences, approximately 16% seen once. Germline lookup yields CDR1 MNHNS and CDR2 SASEGT. V shed 5 bases and J 7 bases; nucleotides not matched to a gene: 6. This CDR3 is built from 14 residues. This clonotype was recorded many times. Regarding time point: newly diagnosed GD, antithyroid drugs for less than 3 months. The TCR library used RNA extracted from PBMCs. These data were likewise used in another study, on T cells in Graves' hyperthyroidism and ophthalmopathy. From that study: The hyperthyroidism patients had all been newly diagnosed, and their disease duration was under 2 months. Their ages ranged from 18 to 65 years. Among thyroid clonotypes expanded above 0.001, most also appeared in blood.

This receptor was taken from a man aged 18 to 30 with Graves disease. This chain connects TRBV6-1 to TRBJ1-5, with 9 bases lining up with TRBD1. The material sequenced was peripheral blood mononuclear cells (PBMCs), taken at new diagnosis, from a patient treated with antithyroid drugs. CDR3 in amino acids: CASSPTGGRQPQHF. CDR3 nucleotide sequence: TGTGCCAGCAGTCCCACAGGGGGCAGGCAGCCCCAGCATTTT.